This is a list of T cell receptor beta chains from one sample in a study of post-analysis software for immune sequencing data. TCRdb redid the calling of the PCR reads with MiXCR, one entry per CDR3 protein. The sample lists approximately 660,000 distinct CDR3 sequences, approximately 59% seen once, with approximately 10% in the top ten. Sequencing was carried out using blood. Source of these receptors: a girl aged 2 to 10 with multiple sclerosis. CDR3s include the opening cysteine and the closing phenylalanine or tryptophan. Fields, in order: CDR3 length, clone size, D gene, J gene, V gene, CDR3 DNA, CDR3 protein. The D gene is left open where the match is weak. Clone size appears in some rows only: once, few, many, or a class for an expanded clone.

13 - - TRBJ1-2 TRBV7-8 TGTGCCAGCAGCACCAGGGTAAAGGATGGCTACACCTTC CASSTRVKDGYTF
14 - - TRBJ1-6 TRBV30 TGTGCCTGGACACAGGGTTCGGCGGATTCACCCCTCCACTTT CAWTQGSADSPLHF
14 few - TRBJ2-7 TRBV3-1 TGTGCCAGCAGCCAAGGCGGGTTCTCCTACGAGCAGTACTTC CASSQGGFSYEQYF
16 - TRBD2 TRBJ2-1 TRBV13 TGTGCCAGCAGCTTAGGTCGGACTAGCGAGTACAATGAGCAGTTCTTC CASSLGRTSEYNEQFF
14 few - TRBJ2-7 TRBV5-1 TGCGCCAGCAGCTTCACAGGCAGGGTTGACGAGCAGTACTTC CASSFTGRVDEQYF
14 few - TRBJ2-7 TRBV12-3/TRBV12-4 TGTGCCAGCAGTTTAGACCGGGAGTCACGCGAGCAGTACTTC CASSLDRESREQYF
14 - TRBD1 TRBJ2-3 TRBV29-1 TGCAGCGTGGTGACAGGGGGTCCCACAGATACGCAGTATTTT CSVVTGGPTDTQYF
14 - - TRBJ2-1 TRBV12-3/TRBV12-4 TGTGCCAGCAGCCCAAGGGGGGTAAAGGATGAGCAGTTCTTC CASSPRGVKDEQFF
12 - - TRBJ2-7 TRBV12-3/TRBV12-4 TGTGCCAGCAGTTTTCGGAACTACGAGCAGTACTTC CASSFRNYEQYF
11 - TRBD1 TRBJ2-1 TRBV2 TGTGCCAGCGGACAGGGGTATGAGCAGTTCTTC CASGQGYEQFF
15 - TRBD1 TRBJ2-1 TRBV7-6 TGTGCCAGCAGCCAGGCTGGGACAGTACTAAATGAGCAGTTCTTC CASSQAGTVLNEQFF
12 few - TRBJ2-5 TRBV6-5 TGTGCCACCGGGTCGAGGCTGGGGACCCAGTACTTC CATGSRLGTQYF
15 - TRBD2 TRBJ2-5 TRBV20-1 TGCAGTGCTAAAAAAACGGGACTAGCTATGGAGACCCAGTACTTC CSAKKTGLAMETQYF
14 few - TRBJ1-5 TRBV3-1 TGTGCCAGCAGCCCGGCGAACTCGAATCAGCCCCAGCATTTT CASSPANSNQPQHF
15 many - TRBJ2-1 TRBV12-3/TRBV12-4 TGTGCCAGCAGCTCCGGAGGGAGCTCCTACAATGAGCAGTTCTTC CASSSGGSSYNEQFF
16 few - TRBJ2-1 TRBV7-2 TGTGCCAGCAGCTTGAACAGGGTATCAGGAGACAATGAGCAGTTCTTC CASSLNRVSGDNEQFF
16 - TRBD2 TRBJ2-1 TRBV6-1 TGTGCCAGCACCCTAATGGGGTCTAGCGGGAGCGGTGAGCAGTTCTTC CASTLMGSSGSGEQFF
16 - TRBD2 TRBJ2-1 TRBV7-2 TGTGCCAGCCGAGTCGGGGGGACTAGCGGGGGGAATGAGCAGTTCTTC CASRVGGTSGGNEQFF
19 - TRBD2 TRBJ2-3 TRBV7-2 TGTGCCAGCAGCCGTATTGGGACTAGCGGGGGGGTTAGCACAGATACGCAGTATTTT CASSRIGTSGGVSTDTQYF
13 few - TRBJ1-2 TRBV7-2 TGTGCCAGCAGCTTAGGGGGGTCCTATGGCTACACCTTC CASSLGGSYGYTF
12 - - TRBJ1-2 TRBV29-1 TGCAGCGTGCCCTTTGGGAGTGATGGCTACACCTTC CSVPFGSDGYTF
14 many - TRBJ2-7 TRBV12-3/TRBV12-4 TGTGCTAGCAGCCTACGGGATGGATCCTACGAGCAGTACTTC CASSLRDGSYEQYF
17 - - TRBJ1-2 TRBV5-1 TGCGCCAGCAGCTTGGCTGCCAATTTTCCCCCTAACTATGGCTACACCTTC CASSLAANFPPNYGYTF
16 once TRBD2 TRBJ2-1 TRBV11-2 TGTGCCAGCAGCCCGGGACTAAGCTCCGTTTACAATGAGCAGTTCTTC CASSPGLSSVYNEQFF
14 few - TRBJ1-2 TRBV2 TGTGCCAGCAGTGAACTGGGTGACAAACATGGCTACACCTTC CASSELGDKHGYTF
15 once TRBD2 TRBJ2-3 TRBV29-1 TGCAGCGTTGAATACGCGGTTATGGGGGGGGATACGCAGTATTTT CSVEYAVMGGDTQYF
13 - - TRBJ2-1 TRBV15 TGTGCCACCAGCAGAGATGTCGGGGATGAGCAGTTCTTC CATSRDVGDEQFF
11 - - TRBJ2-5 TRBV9 TGTGCCAGCAGCGGCGGTGGGGAGCAGTACTTC CASSGGGEQYF
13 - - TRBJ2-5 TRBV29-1 TGCAGCGTTGGAACCAACAGGGTGGAGACCCAGTACTTC CSVGTNRVETQYF
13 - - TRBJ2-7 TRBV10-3 TGTGCCATCAGTGAGGGCAGTACCTACGAGCAGTACTTC CAISEGSTYEQYF
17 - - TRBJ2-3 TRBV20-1 TGCAGTGCTGACTCCCCAGAGTGGCAGGGTGTAGCAGATACGCAGTATTTT CSADSPEWQGVADTQYF
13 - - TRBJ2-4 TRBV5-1 TGCGCCAGCCGGGACAATAACAAAAACATTCAGTACTTC CASRDNNKNIQYF
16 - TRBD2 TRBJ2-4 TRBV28 TGTGCCAGCTCGGTGGGGAGGGGACTAGCCAAAAACATTCAGTACTTC CASSVGRGLAKNIQYF
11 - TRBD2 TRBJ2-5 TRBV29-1 TGCAGCGTTGTAGCGGGAGAGACCCAGTACTTC CSVVAGETQYF
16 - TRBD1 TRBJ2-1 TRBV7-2 TGTGCCAGCAGCGCTACAGGGGTCTCCTCCAATGATGAGCAGTTCTTC CASSATGVSSNDEQFF
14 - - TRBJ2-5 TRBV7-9 TGTGCCAGCAGCCCGGTCGGGTTTCAAGAGACCCAGTACTTC CASSPVGFQETQYF
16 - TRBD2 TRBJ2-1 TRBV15 TGTGCCACCAGCGCCGGGACTAGCGGGGTCTACAATGAGCAGTTCTTC CATSAGTSGVYNEQFF
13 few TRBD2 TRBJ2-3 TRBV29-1 TGCAGCGGTCTAGCGGTTAGCACAGATACGCAGTATTTT CSGLAVSTDTQYF
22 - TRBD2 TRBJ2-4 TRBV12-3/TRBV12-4 TGTGCCAGCAGTTTAGCTGCGGGGGCTAGCGGGAGGAGGGCAATAGCCAAAAACATTCAGTACTTC CASSLAAGASGRRAIAKNIQYF
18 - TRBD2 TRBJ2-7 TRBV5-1 TGCGCCAGCAGCTGGATTGGGACTAGCGGGGGTCTTTATTACGAGCAGTACTTC CASSWIGTSGGLYYEQYF
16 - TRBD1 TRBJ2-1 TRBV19 TGTGCCAGTAGTATCGGGCGGGACAGGTTATACAATGAGCAGTTCTTC CASSIGRDRLYNEQFF
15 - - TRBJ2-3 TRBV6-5 TGTGCCAGCAGTTACTTGTTTAGAGGGGCAGATACGCAGTATTTT CASSYLFRGADTQYF
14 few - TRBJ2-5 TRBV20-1 TGCAGTGCTAGAGGAGGACGGGACCAAGAGACCCAGTACTTC CSARGGRDQETQYF
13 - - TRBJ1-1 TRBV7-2 TGTGCCAGCAGAATAAGTCTCTTGGCTGAAGCTTTCTTT CASRISLLAEAFF
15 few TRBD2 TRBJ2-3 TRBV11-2 TGTGCCAGCAGCTTAGCGGGAGGGTTGCAAGATACGCAGTATTTT CASSLAGGLQDTQYF